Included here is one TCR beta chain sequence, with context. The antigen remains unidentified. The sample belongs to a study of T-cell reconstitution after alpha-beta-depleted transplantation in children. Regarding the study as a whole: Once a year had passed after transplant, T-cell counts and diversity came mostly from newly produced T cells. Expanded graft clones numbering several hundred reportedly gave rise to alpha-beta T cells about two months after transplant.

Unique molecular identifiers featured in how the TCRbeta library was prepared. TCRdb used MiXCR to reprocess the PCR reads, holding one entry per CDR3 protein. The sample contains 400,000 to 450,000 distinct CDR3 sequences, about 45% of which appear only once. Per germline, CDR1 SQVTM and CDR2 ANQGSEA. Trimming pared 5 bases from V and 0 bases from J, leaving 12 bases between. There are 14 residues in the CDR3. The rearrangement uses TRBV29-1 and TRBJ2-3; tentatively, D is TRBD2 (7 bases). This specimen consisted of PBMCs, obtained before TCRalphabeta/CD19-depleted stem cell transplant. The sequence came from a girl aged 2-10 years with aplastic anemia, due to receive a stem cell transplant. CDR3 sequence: CSVPAGASTDTQYF. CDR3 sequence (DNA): TGCAGCGTTCCGGCGGGGGCTAGCACAGATACGCAGTATTTT.